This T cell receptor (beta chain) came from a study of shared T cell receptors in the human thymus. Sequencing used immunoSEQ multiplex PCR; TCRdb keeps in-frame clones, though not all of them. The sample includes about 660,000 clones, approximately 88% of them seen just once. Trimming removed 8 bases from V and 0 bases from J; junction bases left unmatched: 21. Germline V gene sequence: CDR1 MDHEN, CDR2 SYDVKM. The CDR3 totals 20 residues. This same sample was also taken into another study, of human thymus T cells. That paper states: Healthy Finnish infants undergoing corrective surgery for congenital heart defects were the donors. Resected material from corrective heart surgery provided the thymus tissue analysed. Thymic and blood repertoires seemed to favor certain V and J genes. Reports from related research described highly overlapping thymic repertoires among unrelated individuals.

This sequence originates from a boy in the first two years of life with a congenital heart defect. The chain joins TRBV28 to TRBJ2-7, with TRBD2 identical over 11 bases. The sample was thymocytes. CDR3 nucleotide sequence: TGTGCCAGCGGGGGCCTACACCGGCCTAGCGGGAGGTTTAGCTCCTACGAGCAGTACTTC. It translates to CASGGLHRPSGRFSSYEQYF.